This passage covers 21 T cell receptor beta chains from one sample sequenced in a study of blood T cells in healthy people across ages. The second PCR ran roughly 7 to 12 cycles with a sample-barcoded 5' primer and J-beta primers. MiXCR, applied by TCRdb to the 5' RACE reads, yields one record per CDR3 protein. Counted here are more than 650,000 distinct CDR3 sequences, about 26% occurring once; the ten biggest clones make up about 3%. These data also featured in a second study, about T cells of mothers and their children.

Specimen: blood. All receptors derive from a boy younger than 18 in good health.

J is TRBJ1-1 and V is TRBV12-3 or TRBV12-4; D gene unclear. This CDR3 region has 13 residues. The V end lost 3 bases, the J end lost 8 bases, and 13 bases lay between the germline ends. The CDR3 DNA reads as TGTGCCAGCAGTTTTCCAGGAGTCATCGAAGCTTTCTTT. Encoded protein: CASSFPGVIEAFF.

The chain joins TRBV15 to TRBJ1-2, with 7 bases identical to TRBD1. V lost 5 bases and J lost 6; bases outside the gene matches: 9. CDR1 is LNHNV and CDR2 is YYDKDF in the germline V gene (reference sequence). CDR3 size: 14 residues. The CDR3 DNA sequence: TGTGCCACCAGCCAGGGGGATCCCCAGGATGGCTACACCTTC. It codes for CATSQGDPQDGYTF.

This clonotype was seen a few times. The V and J genes are TRBV7-6 and TRBJ2-3; 7 bases fit TRBD2. This CDR3 comprises 14 residues. CDR1 is SGHVS and CDR2 is FNYEAQ in the germline V gene. V lost 1 base and J lost 6; bases outside the gene matches: 4. The CDR3 protein is CASSLEAGMDTQYF. In DNA form, the CDR3 reads TGTGCCAGCAGCTTAGAAGCGGGGATGGATACGCAGTATTTT.

The sample holds a few counts of this clonotype. This sequence joins TRBV6-6 and TRBJ2-5; D remains unclear. The CDR3 extends over 11 amino acids. The V gene lost 7 bases and the J gene lost 4 bases, with 7 bases spanning the gap. Germline loops: CDR1 MNHNY, CDR2 SVGAGI (reference sequence). The CDR3 region has the DNA TGTGCCAGCAAAGAGGCAGAGACCCAGTACTTC. This gives the protein CASKEAETQYF.

This clonotype was recorded a few times. The chain carries TRBV6-1 and TRBJ1-1; TRBD1 agrees at 7 bases. Germline lookup yields CDR1 MNHNS and CDR2 SASEGT. The CDR3 length is 15 residues. Trimming at V came to 7 bases and at J to 1 base, leaving 9 bases not matched to a gene. CDR3 bases: TGTGCCAGCACTTTAAACAGGGGAACGAACACTGAAGCTTTCTTT. The encoded protein is CASTLNRGTNTEAFF.

The chain employs TRBV27 and TRBJ1-1; 8 bases agree with TRBD1. Unmatched junction bases numbered 8, after V lost 7 bases and J lost 4 bases. This CDR3 has 14 amino acids. Germline CDR1 and CDR2: MNHEY and SMNVEV (reference sequence). CDR3 protein: CASKITGGITEAFF. The CDR3 DNA reads TGTGCCAGCAAGATAACAGGGGGTATCACTGAAGCTTTCTTT.

This clonotype has just a few counts. The rearrangement joins TRBV29-1 to TRBJ2-5, with 13 bases fitting TRBD2. Trimming at V came to 6 bases and at J to 4 bases, leaving 5 bases not matched to a gene. The CDR3 extends over 14 amino acids. Germline V gene data show CDR1 as SQVTM and CDR2 as ANQGSEA. The CDR3 sequence is CSVRLAGGGETQYF. The DNA of the CDR3 is TGCAGCGTAAGACTAGCGGGGGGTGGAGAGACCCAGTACTTC.

The chain couples TRBV20-1 to TRBJ2-7; the match to TRBD1 covers 12 bases. Germline CDR1 and CDR2: DFQATT and SNEGSKA (reference sequence). This CDR3 has 16 amino acids. After removal of 2 bases from V and 3 bases from J, the junction contained 8 bases not matched to a gene. The CDR3 nucleotides are TGCAGTGCTAGATCCCAGGGACAGGGGGCCCACTACGAGCAGTACTTC. Its protein is CSARSQGQGAHYEQYF.

For the CDR3, the DNA is TGTGCCAGCAGCTTAGCGTATAGCGAGACCCAGTACTTC. Its translation is CASSLAYSETQYF. J is TRBJ2-5 and V is TRBV7-9; the D is unclear. V gave up 0 bases and J gave up 5 bases, with 7 bases separating them. The CDR3 spans 13 residues. CDR1 is SEHNR and CDR2 is FQNEAQ in the germline V gene (reference sequence).

The chain links TRBV20-1 to TRBJ1-6; D is perhaps TRBD1 (5 bases). The V end was cut by 5 bases, the J end by 7 bases, with 12 bases between. Per germline, CDR1 DFQATT and CDR2 SNEGSKA (reference sequence). The CDR3 runs to 13 residues. The CDR3 spells CSAPGDGNSPLHF. In nucleotides, the CDR3 is TGCAGTGCTCCCGGGGACGGGAATTCACCCCTCCACTTT.

The chain employs TRBV19 and TRBJ1-4; D is unclear. V lost 3 bases to trimming and J lost 1 base, with 15 bases between them. CDR3 length equals 17 residues. Germline V lookup: CDR1 LNHDA, CDR2 SQIVND (reference sequence). For the CDR3, the DNA is TGTGCCAGTAGTATGCAGAGTACCGAGTTAACTAATGAAAAACTGTTTTTT. Translating it yields CASSMQSTELTNEKLFF.

The table lists this clonotype with a few counts. The V and J genes are TRBV20-1 and TRBJ2-7; tentative D call: TRBD1 (5 bases). V lost 3 bases, J lost 6 bases, and 15 bases lay in between. This CDR3 spans 13 amino acids. Germline lookup yields CDR1 DFQATT and CDR2 SNEGSKA (reference sequence). Here the CDR3 DNA reads TGCAGTGCTAGGGGGCCTCAGGGTGCCGAGCAGTACTTC. It translates to CSARGPQGAEQYF.

A few counts support this clonotype. This chain links TRBV12-3 or TRBV12-4 with TRBJ2-7; D gene ambiguous. V lost 1 base and J 2 bases, leaving 9 bases between the germline ends. The CDR3 totals 14 residues. This CDR3 is CASSLVLGPYEQYF. DNA of the CDR3: TGTGCCAGCAGTTTAGTTCTGGGCCCCTACGAGCAGTACTTC.

With respect to this clonotype: Its ends do not fully match the called genes, so a read error is possible. The chain recombines TRBV7-9 with TRBJ2-5; 9 bases agree with TRBD1. The CDR3 spans 13 residues. Germline CDR1 is SEHNR and CDR2 is FQNEAQ (reference sequence). CDR3 amino acids: CASSRPLGQGSGF. CDR3 in DNA: TGTGCCAGCAGCCGACCGTTGGGACAGGGCTCGGGCTTC.

The sample holds a few counts of this clonotype. The chain links TRBV5-1 to TRBJ1-1, with TRBD1 as a possible D gene (5 bases). The V gene lost 0 bases and the J gene lost 4 bases, with 10 bases spanning the gap. The CDR3 spans 14 residues. Germline V gene lookup returns CDR1 SGHRS and CDR2 YFSETQ. CDR3 protein: CASSLEGLGTEAFF. DNA for the CDR3: TGCGCCAGCAGCTTGGAGGGGCTCGGCACTGAAGCTTTCTTT.

In this sample, this clonotype turned up many times. The rearrangement joins TRBV25-1 to TRBJ1-6, with 8 bases fitting TRBD1. The CDR3 sequence is 13 residues long. CDR1 is MGHDK, CDR2 SYGVNS, per germline. V trimming: 4 bases; J trimming: 7 bases; junction bases outside the gene matches: 0. The CDR3 protein is CASSGQGNSPLHF. Written as DNA, the CDR3 is TGTGCCAGCAGTGGACAGGGGAATTCACCCCTCCACTTT.

V usage is TRBV6-1 and J usage is TRBJ1-2; 7 bases align to TRBD1. The V gene end was trimmed by 6 bases and the J gene end by 3 bases; junction bases not matched to a gene: 1. Germline V CDR1 and CDR2: MNHNS, SASEGT. This CDR3 contains 12 residues. The CDR3 DNA is TGTGCCAGCAGCGACAGGGACTATGGCTACACCTTC. Its translation is CASSDRDYGYTF.

This clonotype was counted a few times. The chain combines TRBV20-1 with TRBJ2-1, with D perhaps matching TRBD1 or TRBD2 (5 bases each). The CDR3 loop spans 14 amino acids. Deletions cut 7 bases from V and 4 bases from J, with 17 bases between. Per the germline V gene, CDR1 is DFQATT and CDR2 is SNEGSKA (reference sequence). CDR3 nucleotides: TGCAGTGGGGGTAGGCCCGAGGGGTACAATGAGCAGTTCTTC. Translated: CSGGRPEGYNEQFF.

The rearrangement uses TRBV10-1 and TRBJ2-2; no clear D. In germline, CDR1 is WNHNN, CDR2 SYGVQD (reference sequence). The CDR3 extends over 13 amino acids. The V end lost 5 bases, the J end lost 6 bases, and 10 bases lay between the germline ends. This chain's CDR3 is CASSHGPAGELFF. The CDR3, as DNA: TGCGCCAGCAGTCATGGCCCCGCCGGGGAGCTGTTTTTT.

The J gene is TRBJ1-1, the V gene TRBV4-2; D unclear. The CDR3 has 14 amino acids. Per germline, CDR1 LGHNA and CDR2 YNFKEQ. V dropped 1 base and J dropped 1 base, with 7 bases sitting between them. CDR3 nucleotide sequence: TGTGCCAGCAGCCAAGTTCCCGGGAACACTGAAGCTTTCTTT. It is translated as CASSQVPGNTEAFF.

The chain carries TRBV7-9 and TRBJ2-7; TRBD1 agrees at 9 bases. The CDR3 is 16 amino acids. Per the germline V gene, CDR1 is SEHNR and CDR2 is FQNEAQ (reference sequence). V gave up 7 bases and J gave up 3 bases; unmatched junction bases: 13. CDR3 DNA: TGTGCCAGCACCTGGGACCACAGGGGGCTGGTCTACGAGCAGTACTTC. Translating it yields CASTWDHRGLVYEQYF. Filled out from reference TRBV7-9 and TRBJ2-7, the complete variable domain reads DTGVSQNPRHKITKRGQNVTFRCDPISEHNRLYWYRQTLGQGPEFLTYFQNEAQLEKSRLLSDRFSAERPKGSFSTLEIQRTEQGDSAMYLCASTWDHRGLVYEQYFGPGTRLTVT.